This TCR beta chain was identified during a study of blood T cell repertoires in COVID-19. The overall study: Both acute and convalescent COVID-19 samples were obtained from the United States, Italy and Spain. In each case, the material was cDNA or gDNA derived from T cells, B-cell-depleted T cells, or PBMCs.

Germline CDR1 and CDR2: SGHDT and YYEEEE. The CDR3 totals 16 residues. Trimming shortened V by 4 bases and J by 3 bases, and 19 bases separated the two germline ends. Authors' data handling: Cell counts per sample came from amplifying reference gene primers. Produced via immunoSEQ multiplex PCR; TCRdb's table is partial and in-frame only. Clonal size and the V and J genes are those of that table, whereas D and trimming came from the DNA. The repertoire consists of some 130,000 clones, with 70% to 85% occurring once and the leading ten covering 9.5% to 12%. Material: peripheral blood. J is TRBJ1-1 and V is TRBV5-6; D remains unclear. This TCR derives from a man aged 55 to 70 who had recovered from COVID-19. The CDR3 reads CASSAGGRILDTEAFF. The DNA for the CDR3 is TGTGCCAGCAGCGCCGGAGGCCGCATCCTTGACACTGAAGCTTTCTTT. The entire variable domain, with the rest obtained from reference TRBV5-6 and TRBJ1-1, is as follows: DAGVTQSPTHLIKTRGQQVTLRCSPKSGHDTVSWYQQALGQGPQFIFQYYEEEERQRGNFPDRFSGHQFPNYSSELNVNALLLGDSALYLCASSAGGRILDTEAFFGQGTRLTVV.